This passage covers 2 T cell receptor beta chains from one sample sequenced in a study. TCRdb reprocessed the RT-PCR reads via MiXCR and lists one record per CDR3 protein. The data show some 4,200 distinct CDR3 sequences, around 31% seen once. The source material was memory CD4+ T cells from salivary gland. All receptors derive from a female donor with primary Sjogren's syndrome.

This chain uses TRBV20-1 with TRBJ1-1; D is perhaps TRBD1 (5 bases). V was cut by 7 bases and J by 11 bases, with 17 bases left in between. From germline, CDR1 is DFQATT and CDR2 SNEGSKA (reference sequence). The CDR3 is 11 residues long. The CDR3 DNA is TGCAGTGGGCAACAGGCCCCGGGGGCTTTCTTT. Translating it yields CSGQQAPGAFF.

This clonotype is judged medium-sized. Written as DNA, the CDR3 is TGTGCCAGCAGTCGAGCGGGGGGCTCCTACAATGAGCAGTTCTTC. Translating it yields CASSRAGGSYNEQFF. The chain joins TRBV12-3 or TRBV12-4 to TRBJ2-1; 9 nucleotides align to TRBD2. The CDR3 runs to 15 residues. The junction had 2 bases not matched to a gene; V was cut back by 5 bases and J by 0 bases.